Below, one T cell receptor (beta chain) is given with its context. The entry originates in a study of T cells after somatic rescue of genetic block. In germline, CDR1 is LNHDA, CDR2 SQIVND (reference sequence). The CDR3 contains 14 residues. V gave up 5 bases and J gave up 0 bases; unmatched junction bases: 1. Libraries were prepared by immunoSEQ multiplex PCR; TCRdb keeps only in-frame clonotypes and omits some of them. The sample contains around 64,000 clones, around 90% of which appear only once. Sample: peripheral blood mononuclear cells (PBMCs). The TCR was taken from a man aged 35-49 years. The chain uses TRBV19 and TRBJ1-5; 7 bases map to TRBD1. The CDR3 region has the DNA TGTGCCAGTAGTGGGACAGATAGCAATCAGCCCCAGCATTTT. This gives the protein CASSGTDSNQPQHF.